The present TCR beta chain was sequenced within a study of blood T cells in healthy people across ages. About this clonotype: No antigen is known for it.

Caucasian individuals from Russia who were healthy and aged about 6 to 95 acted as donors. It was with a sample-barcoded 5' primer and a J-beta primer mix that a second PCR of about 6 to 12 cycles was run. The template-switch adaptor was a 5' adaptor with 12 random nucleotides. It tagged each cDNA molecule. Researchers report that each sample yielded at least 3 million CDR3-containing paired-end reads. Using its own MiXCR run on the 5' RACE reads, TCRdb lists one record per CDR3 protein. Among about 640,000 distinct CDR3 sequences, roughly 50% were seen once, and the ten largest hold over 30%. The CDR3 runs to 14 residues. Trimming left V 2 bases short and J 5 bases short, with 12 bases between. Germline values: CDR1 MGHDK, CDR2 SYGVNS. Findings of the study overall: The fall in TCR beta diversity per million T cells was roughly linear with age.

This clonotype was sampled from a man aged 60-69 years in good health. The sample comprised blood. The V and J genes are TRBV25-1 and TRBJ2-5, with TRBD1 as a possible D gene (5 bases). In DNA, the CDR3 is TGTGCCAGCAGTGAAACGCCAGGGCAGGAGACCCAGTACTTC. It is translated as CASSETPGQETQYF.